This TCR beta chain is drawn from a study of beta chain features in type 1 diabetes. Study observations and caveats: Overrepresentation of cells with high TCR expression could result from cDNA sequencing. Type 1 diabetes patients had VDJ junctions that carried fewer insertions and more deletions.

The CDR3 runs to 15 residues. The germline V gene encodes CDR1 MDHEN and CDR2 SYDVKM. Trimming at V came to 5 bases and at J to 3 bases, leaving 8 bases not matched to a gene. Isolated RNA was reverse transcribed in full, so expressed TCRB transcripts were sequenced. Produced via immunoSEQ multiplex PCR; TCRdb's table is partial and in-frame only. This table holds about 360,000 clones, 10% to 15% found once. This clone has only a few counts. Antigen: not known. The genes are TRBV28 and TRBJ2-3; 7 nucleotides align to TRBD2. The receptor was derived from a young man in good health. The specimen sequenced was naive CD4+ T cells from blood. The CDR3 loop reads CASSGVRAGTDTQYF. The CDR3 coding sequence is TGTGCCAGCAGTGGAGTGAGAGCGGGGACAGATACGCAGTATTTT.